This T cell receptor (beta chain) was sequenced during a study of early T cells in non-severe SARS-CoV-2 infection. Study-wide background: RNA in bulk from unsorted whole blood was sequenced, and chains were unpaired. Study observations and caveats: Private and CD4 specificities were missed by VDJdb matching, skewed to anti-spike CD8.

From the 5' RACE reads, TCRdb called clonotypes with MiXCR, one entry per CDR3 protein. The sample holds fewer than 85,000 distinct CDR3 sequences, about 13% seen once. With respect to this clonotype: As yet, its antigen is unknown. One end of the junction is discordant with germline, which a read error may explain.

Source material: whole blood. The receptor was isolated from an adult who was a healthcare worker with PCR-confirmed SARS-CoV-2 infection or an uninfected control (not recorded which).

The CDR3 reads CVWTGHSYEQYF. The DNA for the CDR3 is TGTGTCTGGACCGGACACTCCTACGAGCAGTACTTC. The chain links TRBV30 to TRBJ2-7; a possible D gene is TRBD1 (5 bases). CDR3 length equals 12 residues. The germline V gene encodes CDR1 GTSNPN and CDR2 SVGIG (reference sequence).